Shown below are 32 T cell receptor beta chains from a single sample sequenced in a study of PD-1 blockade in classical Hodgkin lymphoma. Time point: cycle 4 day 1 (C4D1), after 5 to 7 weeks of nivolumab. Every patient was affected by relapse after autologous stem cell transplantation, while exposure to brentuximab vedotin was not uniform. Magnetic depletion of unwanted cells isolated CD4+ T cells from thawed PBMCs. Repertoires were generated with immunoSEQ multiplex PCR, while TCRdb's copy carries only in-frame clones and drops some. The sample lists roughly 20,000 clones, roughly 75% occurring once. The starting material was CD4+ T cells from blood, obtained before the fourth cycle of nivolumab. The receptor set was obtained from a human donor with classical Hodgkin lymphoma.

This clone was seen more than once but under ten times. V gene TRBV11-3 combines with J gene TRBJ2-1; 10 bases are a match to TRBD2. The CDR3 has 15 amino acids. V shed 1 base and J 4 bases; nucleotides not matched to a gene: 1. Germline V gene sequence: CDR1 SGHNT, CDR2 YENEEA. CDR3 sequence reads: CASSLGAGGYNEQFF. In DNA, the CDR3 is TGTGCCAGCAGCTTAGGAGCGGGAGGGTACAATGAGCAGTTCTTC.

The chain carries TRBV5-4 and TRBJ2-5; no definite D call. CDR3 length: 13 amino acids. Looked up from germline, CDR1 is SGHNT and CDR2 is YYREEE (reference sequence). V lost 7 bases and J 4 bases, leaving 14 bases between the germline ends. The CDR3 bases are TGTGCCAGCGGTCCCGCAAGAGCAGAGACCCAGTACTTC. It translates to CASGPARAETQYF.

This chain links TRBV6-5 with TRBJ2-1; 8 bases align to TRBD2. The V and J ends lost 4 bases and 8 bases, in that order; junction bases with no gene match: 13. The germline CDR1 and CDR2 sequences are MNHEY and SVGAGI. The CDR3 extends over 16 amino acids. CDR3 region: CASSSGTSVLIDEQFF. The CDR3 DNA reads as TGTGCCAGCAGTTCCGGGACTAGTGTTTTAATCGATGAGCAGTTCTTC.

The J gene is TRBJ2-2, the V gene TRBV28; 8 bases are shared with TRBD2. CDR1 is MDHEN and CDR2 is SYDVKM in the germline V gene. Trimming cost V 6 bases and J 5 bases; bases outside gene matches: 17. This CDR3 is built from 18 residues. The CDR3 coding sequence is TGTGCCAGCAGCCATTCCCCACTCGGACTAGCTATGACCGGGGAGCTGTTTTTT. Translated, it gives CASSHSPLGLAMTGELFF.

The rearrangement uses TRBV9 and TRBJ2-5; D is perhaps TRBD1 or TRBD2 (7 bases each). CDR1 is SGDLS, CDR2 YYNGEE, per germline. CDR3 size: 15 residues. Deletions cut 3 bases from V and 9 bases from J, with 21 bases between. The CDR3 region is CASSAGGTERGSQYF. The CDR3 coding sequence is TGTGCCAGCAGCGCGGGCGGGACAGAGCGGGGATCCCAGTACTTC.

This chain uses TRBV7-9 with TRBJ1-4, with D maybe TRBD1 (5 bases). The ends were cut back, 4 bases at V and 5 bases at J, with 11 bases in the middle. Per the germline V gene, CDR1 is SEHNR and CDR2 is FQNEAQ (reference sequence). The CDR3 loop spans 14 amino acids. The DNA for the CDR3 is TGTGCCAGCAGCTCACAGGCACGGAATGAAAAACTGTTTTTT. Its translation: CASSSQARNEKLFF.

The CDR3, as DNA: TGCGCCAGCAGCCAAGTGCGCATTGACATGCGTCATCAGCCCCAGCATTTT. The encoded protein is CASSQVRIDMRHQPQHF. The V call is TRBV4-1, the J call TRBJ1-5; D remains ambiguous. Germline assignment: CDR1 MGHRA and CDR2 YSYEKL. With 1 base removed from V and 5 bases from J, the gap between germline ends came to 18 bases. CDR3 length equals 17 residues.

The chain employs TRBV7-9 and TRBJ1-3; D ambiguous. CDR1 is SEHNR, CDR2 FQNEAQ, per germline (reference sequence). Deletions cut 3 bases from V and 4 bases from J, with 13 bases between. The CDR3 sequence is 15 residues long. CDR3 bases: TGTGCCAGCAGCTTCGGTGTGGGTGTAGGAAACACCATATATTTT. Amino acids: CASSFGVGVGNTIYF.

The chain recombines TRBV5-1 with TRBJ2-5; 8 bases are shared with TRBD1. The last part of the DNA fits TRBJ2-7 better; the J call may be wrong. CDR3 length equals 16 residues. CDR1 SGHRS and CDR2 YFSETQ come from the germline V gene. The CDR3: CASSIENRDRSYEQYF. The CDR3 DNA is TGCGCCAGCAGCATAGAAAACCGGGACAGGTCCTACGAGCAGTACTTC.

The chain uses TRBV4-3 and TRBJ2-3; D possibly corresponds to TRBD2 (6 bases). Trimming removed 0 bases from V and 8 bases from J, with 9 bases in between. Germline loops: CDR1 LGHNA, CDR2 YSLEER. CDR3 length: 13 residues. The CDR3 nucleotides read TGCGCCAGCAGCCAAGAGGGACTGGGTACGCAGTATTTT. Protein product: CASSQEGLGTQYF.

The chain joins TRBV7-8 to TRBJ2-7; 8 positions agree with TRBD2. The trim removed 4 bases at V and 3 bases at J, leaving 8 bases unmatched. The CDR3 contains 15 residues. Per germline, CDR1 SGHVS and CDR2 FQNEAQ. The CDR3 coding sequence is TGTGCCAGCAGCTCTCCGGGACGGGAGGGCTACGAGCAGTACGTC. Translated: CASSSPGREGYEQYV.

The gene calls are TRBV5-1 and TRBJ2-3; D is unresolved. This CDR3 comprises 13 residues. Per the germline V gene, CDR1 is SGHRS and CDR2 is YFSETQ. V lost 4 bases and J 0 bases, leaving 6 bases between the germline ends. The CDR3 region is CASSPESTDTQYF. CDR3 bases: TGCGCCAGCAGCCCGGAGAGCACAGATACGCAGTATTTT.

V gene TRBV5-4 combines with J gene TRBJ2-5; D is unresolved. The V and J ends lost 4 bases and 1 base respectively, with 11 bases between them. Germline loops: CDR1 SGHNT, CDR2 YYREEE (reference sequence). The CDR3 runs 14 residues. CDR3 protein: CASSTASIQETQYF. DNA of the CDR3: TGTGCCAGCAGCACAGCCAGTATCCAAGAGACCCAGTACTTC. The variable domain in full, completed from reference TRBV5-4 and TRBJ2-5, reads ETGVTQSPTHLIKTRGQQVTLRCSSQSGHNTVSWYQQALGQGPQFIFQYYREEENGRGNFPPRFSGLQFPNYSSELNVNALELDDSALYLCASSTASIQETQYFGPGTRLLVL.

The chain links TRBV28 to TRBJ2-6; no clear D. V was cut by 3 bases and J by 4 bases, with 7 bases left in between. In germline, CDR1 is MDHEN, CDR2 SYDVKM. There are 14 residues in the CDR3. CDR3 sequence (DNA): TGTGCCAGCAGTTTTATGTCGGGGGCCAACGTCCTGACTTTC. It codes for CASSFMSGANVLTF. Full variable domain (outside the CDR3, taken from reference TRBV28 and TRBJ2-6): DVKVTQSSRYLVKRTGEKVFLECVQDMDHENMFWYRQDPGLGLRLIYFSYDVKMKEKGDIPEGYSVSREKKERFSLILESASTNQTSMYLCASSFMSGANVLTFGAGSRLTVL.

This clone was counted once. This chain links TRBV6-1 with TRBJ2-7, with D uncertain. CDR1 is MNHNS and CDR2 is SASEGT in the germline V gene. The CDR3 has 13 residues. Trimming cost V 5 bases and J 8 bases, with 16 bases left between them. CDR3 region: CASSRLVQLQQYV. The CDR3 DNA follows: TGTGCCAGCAGTAGACTTGTACAGCTGCAGCAGTACGTC.

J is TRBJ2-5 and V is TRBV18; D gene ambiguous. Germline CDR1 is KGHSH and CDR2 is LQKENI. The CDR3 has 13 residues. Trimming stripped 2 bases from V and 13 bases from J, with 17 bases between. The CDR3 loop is CASSPESIGIRYF. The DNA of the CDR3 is TGTGCCAGCTCACCAGAGTCGATTGGTATACGGTACTTC.

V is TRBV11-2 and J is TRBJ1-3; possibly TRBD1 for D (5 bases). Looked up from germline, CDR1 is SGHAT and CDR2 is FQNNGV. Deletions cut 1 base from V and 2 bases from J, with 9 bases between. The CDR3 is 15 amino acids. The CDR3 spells CASSLGTGAGNTIYF. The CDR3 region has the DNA TGTGCCAGCAGCTTAGGAACGGGGGCTGGAAACACCATATATTTT.

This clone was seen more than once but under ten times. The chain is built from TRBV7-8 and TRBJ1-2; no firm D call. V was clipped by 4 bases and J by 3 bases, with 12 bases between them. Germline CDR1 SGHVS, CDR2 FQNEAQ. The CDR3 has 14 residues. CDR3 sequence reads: CASSSKRTDYGYTF. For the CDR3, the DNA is TGTGCCAGCAGCTCCAAAAGGACGGACTATGGCTACACCTTC. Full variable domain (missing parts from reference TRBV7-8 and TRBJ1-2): GAGVSQSPRYKVAKRGQDVALRCDPISGHVSLFWYQQALGQGPEFLTYFQNEAQLDKSGLPSDRFFAERPEGSVSTLKIQRTQQEDSAVYLCASSSKRTDYGYTFGSGTRLTVV.

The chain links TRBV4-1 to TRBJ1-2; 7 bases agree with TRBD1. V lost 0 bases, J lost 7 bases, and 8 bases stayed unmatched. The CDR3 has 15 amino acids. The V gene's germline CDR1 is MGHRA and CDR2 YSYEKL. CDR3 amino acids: CASSQDRAQGGGYTF. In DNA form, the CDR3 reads TGCGCCAGCAGCCAAGATCGAGCGCAGGGGGGTGGCTACACCTTC.

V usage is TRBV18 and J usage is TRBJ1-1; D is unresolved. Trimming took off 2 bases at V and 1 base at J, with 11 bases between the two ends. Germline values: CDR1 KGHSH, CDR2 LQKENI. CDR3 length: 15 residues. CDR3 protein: CASSPNQIRNTEAFF. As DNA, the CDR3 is TGTGCCAGCTCACCAAACCAGATCAGGAACACTGAAGCTTTCTTT.

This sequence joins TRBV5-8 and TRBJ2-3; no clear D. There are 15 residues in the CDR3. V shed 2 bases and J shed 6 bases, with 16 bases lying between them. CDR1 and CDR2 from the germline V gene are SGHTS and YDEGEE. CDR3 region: CASSFIQFYTDTQYF. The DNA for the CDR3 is TGTGCCAGCAGCTTTATACAGTTCTACACGGATACGCAGTATTTT.

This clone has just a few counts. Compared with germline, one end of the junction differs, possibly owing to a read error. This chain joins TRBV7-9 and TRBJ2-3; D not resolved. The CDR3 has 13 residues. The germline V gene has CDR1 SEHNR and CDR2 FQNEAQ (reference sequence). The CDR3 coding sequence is TGTGCCAGCAGCCCGCGACACCCAGAGACGCAGTATTTT. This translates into CASSPRHPETQYF.

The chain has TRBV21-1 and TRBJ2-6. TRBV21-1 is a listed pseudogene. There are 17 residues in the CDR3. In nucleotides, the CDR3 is TGTGCCAGCAGCCACAAAAAGGGCGGTACCGGGGCCAACGTCCTGACTTTC. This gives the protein CASSHKKGGTGANVLTF.

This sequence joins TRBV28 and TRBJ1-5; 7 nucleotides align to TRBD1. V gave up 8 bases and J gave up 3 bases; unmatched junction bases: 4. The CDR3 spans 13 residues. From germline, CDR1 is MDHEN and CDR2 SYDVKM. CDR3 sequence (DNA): TGTGCCAGCTGGGGACAGCTCAATCAGCCCCAGCATTTT. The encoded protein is CASWGQLNQPQHF.

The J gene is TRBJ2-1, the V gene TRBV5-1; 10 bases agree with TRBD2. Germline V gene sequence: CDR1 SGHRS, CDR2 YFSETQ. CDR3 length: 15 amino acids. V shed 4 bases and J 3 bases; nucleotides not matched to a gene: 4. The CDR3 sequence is CASSLSGGDYNEQFF. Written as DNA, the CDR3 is TGCGCCAGCAGCCTGAGCGGGGGGGACTACAATGAGCAGTTCTTC.

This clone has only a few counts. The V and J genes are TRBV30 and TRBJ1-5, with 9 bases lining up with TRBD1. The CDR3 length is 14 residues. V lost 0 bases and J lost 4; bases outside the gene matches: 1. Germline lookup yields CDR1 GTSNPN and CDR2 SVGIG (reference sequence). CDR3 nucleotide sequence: TGTGCCTGGAGTGTAGGGACAGGGAATCAGCCCCAGCATTTT. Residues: CAWSVGTGNQPQHF.

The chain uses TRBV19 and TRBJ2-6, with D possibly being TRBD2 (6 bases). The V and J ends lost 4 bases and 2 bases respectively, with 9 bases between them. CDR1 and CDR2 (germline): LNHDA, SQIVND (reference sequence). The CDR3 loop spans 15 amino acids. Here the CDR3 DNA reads TGTGCCAGTAGTAAGGAGGGGACTGGGGCCAACGTCCTGACTTTC. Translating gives CASSKEGTGANVLTF.

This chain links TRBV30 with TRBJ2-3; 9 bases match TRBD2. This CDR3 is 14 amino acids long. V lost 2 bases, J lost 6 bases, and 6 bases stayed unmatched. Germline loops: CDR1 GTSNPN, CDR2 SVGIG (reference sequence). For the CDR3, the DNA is TGTGCCTGGAGTTTGCGGGGGGGGGTCGATACGCAGTATTTT. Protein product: CAWSLRGGVDTQYF.

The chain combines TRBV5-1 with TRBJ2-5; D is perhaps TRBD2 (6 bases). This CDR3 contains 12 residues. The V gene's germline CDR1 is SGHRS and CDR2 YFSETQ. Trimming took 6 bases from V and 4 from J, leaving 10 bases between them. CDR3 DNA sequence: TGCGCCAGCAAGGAGGGAGGAGAGACCCAGTACTTC. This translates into CASKEGGETQYF.

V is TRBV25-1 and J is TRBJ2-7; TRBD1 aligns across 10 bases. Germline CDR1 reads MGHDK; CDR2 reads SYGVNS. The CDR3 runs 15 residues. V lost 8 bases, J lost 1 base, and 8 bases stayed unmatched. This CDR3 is CASSGTGDWSYEQYF. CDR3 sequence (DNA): TGTGCCAGCTCCGGGACAGGGGATTGGTCCTACGAGCAGTACTTC.

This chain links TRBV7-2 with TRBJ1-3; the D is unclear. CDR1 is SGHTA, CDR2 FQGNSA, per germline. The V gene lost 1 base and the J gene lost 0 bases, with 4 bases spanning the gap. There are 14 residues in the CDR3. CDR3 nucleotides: TGTGCCAGCAGCTTAGTGGGCTCTGGAAACACCATATATTTT. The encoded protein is CASSLVGSGNTIYF. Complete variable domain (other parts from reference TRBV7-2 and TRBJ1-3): GAGVSQSPSNKVTEKGKDVELRCDPISGHTALYWYRQSLGQGLEFLIYFQGNSAPDKSGLPSDRFSAERTGGSVSTLTIQRTQQEDSAVYLCASSLVGSGNTIYFGEGSWLTVV.

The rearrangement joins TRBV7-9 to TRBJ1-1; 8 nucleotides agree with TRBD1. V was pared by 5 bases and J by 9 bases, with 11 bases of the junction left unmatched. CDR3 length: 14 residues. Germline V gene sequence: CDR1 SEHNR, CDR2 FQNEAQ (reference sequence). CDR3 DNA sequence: TGTGCCAGCAGCCCGAGGACAGGGTTACAGCAAGCTTTCTTT. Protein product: CASSPRTGLQQAFF.